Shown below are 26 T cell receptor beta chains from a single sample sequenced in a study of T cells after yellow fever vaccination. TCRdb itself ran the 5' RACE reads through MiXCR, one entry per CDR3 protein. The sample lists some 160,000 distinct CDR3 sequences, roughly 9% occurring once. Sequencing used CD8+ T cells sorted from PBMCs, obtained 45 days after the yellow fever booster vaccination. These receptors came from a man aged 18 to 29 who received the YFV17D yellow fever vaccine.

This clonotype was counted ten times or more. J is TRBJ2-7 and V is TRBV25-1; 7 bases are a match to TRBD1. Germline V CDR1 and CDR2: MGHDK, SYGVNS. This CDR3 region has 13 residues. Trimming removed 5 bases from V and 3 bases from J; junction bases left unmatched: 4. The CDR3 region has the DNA TGTGCCAGCAGTCCCCGGGACAGCTACGAGCAGTACTTC. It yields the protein CASSPRDSYEQYF.

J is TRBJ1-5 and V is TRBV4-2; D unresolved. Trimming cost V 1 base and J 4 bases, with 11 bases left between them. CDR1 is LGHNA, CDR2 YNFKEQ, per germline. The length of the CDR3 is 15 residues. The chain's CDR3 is CASSQVSGKNQPQHF. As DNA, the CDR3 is TGTGCCAGCAGCCAAGTCTCGGGGAAGAATCAGCCCCAGCATTTT.

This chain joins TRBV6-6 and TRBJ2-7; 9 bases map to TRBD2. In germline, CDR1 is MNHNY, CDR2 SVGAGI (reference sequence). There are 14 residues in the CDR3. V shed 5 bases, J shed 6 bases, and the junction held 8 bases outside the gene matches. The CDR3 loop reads CASSAAGGPSEQYF. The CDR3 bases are TGTGCCAGCAGTGCCGCGGGGGGGCCCTCCGAGCAGTACTTC.

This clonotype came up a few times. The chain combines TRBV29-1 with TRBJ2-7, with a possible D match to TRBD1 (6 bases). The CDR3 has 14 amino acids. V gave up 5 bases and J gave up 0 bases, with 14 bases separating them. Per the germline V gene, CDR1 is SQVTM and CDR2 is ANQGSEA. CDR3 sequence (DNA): TGCAGCGTTCAGGGGACACTTAGCTCCTACGAGCAGTACTTC. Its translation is CSVQGTLSSYEQYF.

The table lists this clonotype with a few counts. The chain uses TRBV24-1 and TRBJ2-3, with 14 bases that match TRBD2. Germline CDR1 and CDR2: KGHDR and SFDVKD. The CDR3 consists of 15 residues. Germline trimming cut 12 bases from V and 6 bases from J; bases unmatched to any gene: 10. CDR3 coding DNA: TGTGCCGGCGGGACTAGCGGGGGCGCGGAGGATACGCAGTATTTT. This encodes CAGGTSGGAEDTQYF.

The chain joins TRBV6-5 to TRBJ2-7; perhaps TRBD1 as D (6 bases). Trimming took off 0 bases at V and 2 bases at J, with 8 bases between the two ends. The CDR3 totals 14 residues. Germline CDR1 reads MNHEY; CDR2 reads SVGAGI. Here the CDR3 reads CASSYSWTAYEQYF. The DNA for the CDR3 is TGTGCCAGCAGTTACTCGTGGACAGCCTACGAGCAGTACTTC.

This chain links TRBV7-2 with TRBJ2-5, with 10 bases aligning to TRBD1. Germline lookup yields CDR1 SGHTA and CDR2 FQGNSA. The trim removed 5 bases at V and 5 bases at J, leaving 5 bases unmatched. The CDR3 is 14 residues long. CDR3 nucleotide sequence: TGTGCCAGCAGCCGACAGGGGGCTCGGGAGACCCAGTACTTC. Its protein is CASSRQGARETQYF.

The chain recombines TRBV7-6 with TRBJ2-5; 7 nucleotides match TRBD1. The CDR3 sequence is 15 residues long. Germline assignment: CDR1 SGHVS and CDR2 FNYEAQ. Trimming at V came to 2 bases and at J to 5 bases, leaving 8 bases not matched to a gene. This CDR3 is CASSLRSDRVETQYF. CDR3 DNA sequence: TGTGCCAGCAGCTTAAGGAGTGACAGGGTCGAGACCCAGTACTTC. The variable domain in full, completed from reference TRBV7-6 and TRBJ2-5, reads GAGVSQSPRYKVTKRGQDVALRCDPISGHVSLYWYRQALGQGPEFLTYFNYEAQQDKSGLPNDRFSAERPEGSISTLTIQRTEQRDSAMYRCASSLRSDRVETQYFGPGTRLLVL.

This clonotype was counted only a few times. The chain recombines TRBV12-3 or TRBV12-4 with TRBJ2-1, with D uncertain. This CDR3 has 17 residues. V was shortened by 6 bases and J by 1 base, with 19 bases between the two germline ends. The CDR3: CASRDNVSPASYNEQFF. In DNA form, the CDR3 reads TGTGCCAGCAGAGATAACGTTAGCCCGGCGTCCTACAATGAGCAGTTCTTC.

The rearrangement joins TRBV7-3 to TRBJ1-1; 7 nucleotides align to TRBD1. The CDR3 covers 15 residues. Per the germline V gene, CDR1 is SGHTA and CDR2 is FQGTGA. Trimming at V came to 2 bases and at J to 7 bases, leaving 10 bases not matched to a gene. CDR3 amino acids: CASSLGRFQGGEAFF. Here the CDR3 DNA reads TGTGCCAGCAGCTTAGGGCGCTTCCAGGGGGGTGAAGCTTTCTTT.

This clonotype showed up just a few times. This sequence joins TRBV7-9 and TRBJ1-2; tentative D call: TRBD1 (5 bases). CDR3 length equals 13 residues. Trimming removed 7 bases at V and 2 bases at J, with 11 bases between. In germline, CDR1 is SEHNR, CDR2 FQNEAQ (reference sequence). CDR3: CASIDDSNYGYTF. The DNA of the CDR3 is TGTGCCAGCATCGACGACAGCAACTATGGCTACACCTTC.

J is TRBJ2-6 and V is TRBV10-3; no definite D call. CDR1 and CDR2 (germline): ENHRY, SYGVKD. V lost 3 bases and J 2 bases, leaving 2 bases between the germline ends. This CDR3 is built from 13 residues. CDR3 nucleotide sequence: TGTGCCATCAGTGATCCTGGGGCCAACGTCCTGACTTTC. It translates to CAISDPGANVLTF.

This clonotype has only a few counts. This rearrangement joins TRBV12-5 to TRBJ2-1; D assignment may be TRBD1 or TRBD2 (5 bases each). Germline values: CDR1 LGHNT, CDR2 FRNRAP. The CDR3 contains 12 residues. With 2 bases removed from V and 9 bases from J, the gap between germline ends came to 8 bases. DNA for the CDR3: TGTGCTAGTGGTTTGCCGGGGCTTGAGCAGTTCTTC. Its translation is CASGLPGLEQFF.

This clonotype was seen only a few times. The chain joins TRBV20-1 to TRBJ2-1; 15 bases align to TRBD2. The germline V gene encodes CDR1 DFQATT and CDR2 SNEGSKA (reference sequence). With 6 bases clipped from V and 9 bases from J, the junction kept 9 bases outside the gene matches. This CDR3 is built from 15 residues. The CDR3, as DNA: TGCAGTGCCCTCGGGACTAGCGGGGGGAAGGTTGAGCAGTTCTTC. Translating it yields CSALGTSGGKVEQFF.

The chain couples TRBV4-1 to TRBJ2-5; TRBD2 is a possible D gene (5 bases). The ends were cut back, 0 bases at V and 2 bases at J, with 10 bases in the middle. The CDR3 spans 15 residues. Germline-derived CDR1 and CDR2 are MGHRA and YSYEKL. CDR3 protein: CASSQDQLGQETQYF. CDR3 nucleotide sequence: TGCGCCAGCAGCCAAGATCAACTAGGACAAGAGACCCAGTACTTC.

The DNA of the CDR3 is TGTGCCAGCAGCTCCCCGACAGTTGACTACTATGGCTACACCTTC. Translated, it gives CASSSPTVDYYGYTF. The chain employs TRBV6-6 and TRBJ1-2; D may be TRBD1 (5 bases). The CDR3 length is 15 residues. V shed 6 bases and J shed 3 bases, with 17 bases lying between them. Germline V gene lookup returns CDR1 MNHNY and CDR2 SVGAGI (reference sequence).

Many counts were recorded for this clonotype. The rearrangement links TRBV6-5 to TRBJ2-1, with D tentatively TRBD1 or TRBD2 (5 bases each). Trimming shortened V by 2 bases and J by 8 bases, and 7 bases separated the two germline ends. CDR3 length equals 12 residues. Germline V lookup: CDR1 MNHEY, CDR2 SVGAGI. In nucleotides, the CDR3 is TGTGCCAGCAGTTACCGAGGGGATGAGCAGTTCTTC. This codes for CASSYRGDEQFF.

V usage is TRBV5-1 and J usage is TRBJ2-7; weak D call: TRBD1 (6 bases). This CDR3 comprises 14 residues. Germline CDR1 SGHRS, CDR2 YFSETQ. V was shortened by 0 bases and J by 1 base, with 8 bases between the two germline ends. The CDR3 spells CASSLDQGSYEQYF. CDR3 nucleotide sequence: TGCGCCAGCAGCTTGGACCAGGGGTCCTACGAGCAGTACTTC.

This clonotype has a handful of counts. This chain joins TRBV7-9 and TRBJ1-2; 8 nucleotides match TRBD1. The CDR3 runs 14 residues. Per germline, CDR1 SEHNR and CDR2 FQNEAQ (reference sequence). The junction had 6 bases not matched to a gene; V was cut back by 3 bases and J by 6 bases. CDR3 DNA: TGTGCCAGCAGCTTGATCGGACAGGGACATGGCTACACCTTC. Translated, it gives CASSLIGQGHGYTF.

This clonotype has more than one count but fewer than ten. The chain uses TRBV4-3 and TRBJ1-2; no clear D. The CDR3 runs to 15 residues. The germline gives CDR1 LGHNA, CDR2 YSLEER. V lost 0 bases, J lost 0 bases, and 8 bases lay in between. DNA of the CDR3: TGCGCCAGCAGCCAAGATCGAGACGCTAACTATGGCTACACCTTC. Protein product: CASSQDRDANYGYTF.

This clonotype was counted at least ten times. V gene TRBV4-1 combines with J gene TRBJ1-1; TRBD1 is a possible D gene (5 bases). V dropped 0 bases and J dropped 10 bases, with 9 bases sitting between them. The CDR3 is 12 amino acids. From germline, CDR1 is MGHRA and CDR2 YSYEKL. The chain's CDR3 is CASSQEAGPAFF. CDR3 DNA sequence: TGCGCCAGCAGCCAAGAGGCAGGGCCAGCTTTCTTT.

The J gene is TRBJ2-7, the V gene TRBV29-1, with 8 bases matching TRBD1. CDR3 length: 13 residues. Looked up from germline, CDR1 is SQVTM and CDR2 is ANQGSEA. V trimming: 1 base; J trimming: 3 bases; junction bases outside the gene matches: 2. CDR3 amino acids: CSVEATGGYEQYF. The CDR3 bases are TGCAGCGTTGAAGCTACAGGGGGCTACGAGCAGTACTTC.

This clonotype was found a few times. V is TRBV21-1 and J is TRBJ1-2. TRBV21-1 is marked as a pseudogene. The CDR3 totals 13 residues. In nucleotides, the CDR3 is TGTGCCAGCAGCAACACCCTTACCTATGGCTACACCTTC. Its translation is CASSNTLTYGYTF.

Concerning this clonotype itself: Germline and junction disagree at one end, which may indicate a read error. The CDR3, as DNA: TGTGCCAGCAGCGGACTAGCGGGGAGCACAGTTACGCAGTATTTT. Protein: CASSGLAGSTVTQYF. The chain combines TRBV5-4 with TRBJ2-3, with 12 bases fitting TRBD2. The CDR3 is 15 residues long. The V gene's germline CDR1 is SGHNT and CDR2 YYREEE (reference sequence). The whole variable domain, filled in from reference TRBV5-4 and TRBJ2-3, reads ETGVTQSPTHLIKTRGQQVTLRCSSQSGHNTVSWYQQALGQGPQFIFQYYREEENGRGNFPPRFSGLQFPNYSSELNVNALELDDSALYLCASSGLAGSTVTQYFGPGTRLTVL.

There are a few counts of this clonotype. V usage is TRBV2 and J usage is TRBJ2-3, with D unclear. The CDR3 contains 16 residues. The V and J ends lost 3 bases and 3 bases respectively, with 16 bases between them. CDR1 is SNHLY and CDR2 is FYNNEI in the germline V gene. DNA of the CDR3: TGTGCCAGCAGTGACCTCTCCTCTCCGGAGACAGATACGCAGTATTTT. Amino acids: CASSDLSSPETDTQYF.

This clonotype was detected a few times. The CDR3 loop is CAISGPGGLYEQFF. The CDR3 DNA follows: TGTGCCATCAGTGGGCCGGGGGGGCTCTATGAGCAGTTCTTC. V usage is TRBV10-3 and J usage is TRBJ2-1, with 8 bases lining up with TRBD2. The V gene end was trimmed by 4 bases and the J gene end by 8 bases; junction bases not matched to a gene: 7. CDR1 is ENHRY, CDR2 SYGVKD, per germline. This CDR3 is 14 amino acids long.